A selection of T cell receptor beta chains follows, all from one sample in a study of OX40 agonist ivuxolimab in advanced cancers. Generated by immunoSEQ multiplex PCR, the TCRdb table keeps only in-frame clones and is missing some. The sample lists 35,000 to 45,000 clones, 91% occurring once. Source: CD4+ or CD8+ T cells sorted from blood, taken in a trial of the OX40 agonist ivuxolimab. The source is an adult with an advanced solid tumor such as melanoma, head and neck, liver or kidney cancer. Both conserved end residues are trimmed from each CDR3. The D gene is left open where the match is weak.

v_call,j_call,d_call,cdr3_aa
TRBV7-7,TRBJ2-5,TRBD1,ASSLRTGAGTQY
TRBV5-4,TRBJ2-7,TRBD2,ASSGDGGGSPYEQY
TRBV9,TRBJ2-1,.,ASSNDNEQF
TRBV6-5,TRBJ1-1,.,ASSYSRNTEAF
TRBV5-4,TRBJ2-7,.,ASSWGDPSGEQY
TRBV15,TRBJ2-2,TRBD2,ATSRDGLLAGNTGELF
TRBV27,TRBJ2-1,.,ASRPGSRDEQF
TRBV7-9,TRBJ1-1,.,ASSAIRTVNTEAF
TRBV28,TRBJ2-7,TRBD2,ASSLGSGRAWYEQY
TRBV4-1,TRBJ2-1,.,ASSHRASGETI